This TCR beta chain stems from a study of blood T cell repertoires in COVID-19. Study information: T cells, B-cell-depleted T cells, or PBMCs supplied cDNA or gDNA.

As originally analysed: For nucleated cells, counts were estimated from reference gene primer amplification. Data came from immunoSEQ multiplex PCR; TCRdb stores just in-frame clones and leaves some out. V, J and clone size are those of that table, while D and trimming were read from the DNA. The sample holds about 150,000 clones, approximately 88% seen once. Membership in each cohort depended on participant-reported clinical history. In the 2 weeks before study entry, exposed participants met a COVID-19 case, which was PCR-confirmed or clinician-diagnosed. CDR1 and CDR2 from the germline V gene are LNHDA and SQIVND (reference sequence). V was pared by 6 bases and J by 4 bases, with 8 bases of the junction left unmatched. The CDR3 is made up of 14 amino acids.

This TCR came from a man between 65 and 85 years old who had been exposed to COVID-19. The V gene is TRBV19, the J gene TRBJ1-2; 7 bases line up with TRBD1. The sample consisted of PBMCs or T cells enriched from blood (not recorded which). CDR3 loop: CASRNRGGVYGYTF. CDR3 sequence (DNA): TGTGCCAGTAGAAACAGGGGAGGAGTCTATGGCTACACCTTC.